A single sample gave rise to the 2 T cell receptor beta chains below, sequenced in a study of T cell responses to AZD1222 COVID-19 vaccine. Repertoires were generated with immunoSEQ multiplex PCR, while TCRdb's copy carries only in-frame clones and drops some. The sample consists of tens of thousands of clones, 70% to 90% of them appearing once. The sequenced sample was peripheral blood, obtained on day 0 of AZD1222 vaccination. Receptors were obtained from an adult in good health.

For the CDR3, the DNA is TGTGCCTCTAGGCCGCTTAGCTCCTACAATGAGCAGTTCTTC. Translation gives CASRPLSSYNEQFF. The genes are TRBV2 and TRBJ2-1, with unresolved D. Per the germline V gene, CDR1 is SNHLY and CDR2 is FYNNEI. This CDR3 spans 14 amino acids. V was shortened by 11 bases and J by 0 bases, with 14 bases between the two germline ends.

The rearrangement uses TRBV18 and TRBJ1-2; maybe TRBD1 (6 bases). This CDR3 is 16 amino acids long. The germline V gene encodes CDR1 KGHSH and CDR2 LQKENI. Trimming removed 3 bases from V and 0 bases from J, with 14 bases in between. CDR3 DNA: TGTGCCAGCTCACCGTTGGAGGGGGAACCTAACTATGGCTACACCTTC. As protein: CASSPLEGEPNYGYTF.